This T cell receptor beta chain came from a study of blood T cell repertoires in COVID-19. Study summary: Donors in the United States, Italy and Spain gave samples during acute or convalescent COVID-19.

V was clipped by 0 bases and J by 6 bases; unmatched bases: 8. The CDR3 is 15 residues long. From germline, CDR1 is SEHNR and CDR2 FQNEAQ (reference sequence). Some clones are missing from TCRdb's copy, which holds only in-frame ones; the method was immunoSEQ multiplex PCR. The sample lists 300,000 to 350,000 clones; approximately 90% were seen once. This clone was recorded only once. The Seattle site enrolled patients during active infection and followed them longitudinally. Sequences were obtained from peripheral blood. This receptor was taken from a woman aged 30 to 39 with COVID-19, enrolled during active disease. The chain carries TRBV7-9 and TRBJ2-7; 7 bases are shared with TRBD2. Here the CDR3 reads CASSLASGGGAEQYF. The CDR3 bases are TGTGCCAGCAGCTTAGCGTCGGGGGGAGGGGCCGAGCAGTACTTC. The full variable domain, rest sourced from reference TRBV7-9 and TRBJ2-7, is DTGVSQNPRHKITKRGQNVTFRCDPISEHNRLYWYRQTLGQGPEFLTYFQNEAQLEKSRLLSDRFSAERPKGSFSTLEIQRTEQGDSAMYLCASSLASGGGAEQYFGPGTRLTVT.